The clone carrying this T cell receptor beta chain was seen ten or more times. Its antigen is not identified. The entry originates in a study of spatial heterogeneity in lung cancer. Study overall: The donors were 72 patients with non-small cell lung cancer that was early-stage and untreated. Sequence detection consistently recorded a greater number of beta-chain than alpha-chain sequences.

Documented time point: blood at routine non-recurrence follow-up after resection. Material for sequencing was whole RNA from tumor, nontumor lung or frozen PBMC, left unsorted. Study-wide findings and caveats: Blood contained ubiquitous expanded tumor TCRs more at resection than at follow-up.

A single record per CDR3 protein comes from TCRdb applying MiXCR to the 5' RACE reads. The sample holds about 52,000 distinct CDR3 sequences; roughly 7% are singletons and the top ten take approximately 40%. Sample: PBMCs, taken at follow-up. The sequence was collected from a female donor with early-stage non-small cell lung cancer.

The CDR3 is CASSLDTREQPQHF. Here the CDR3 DNA reads TGTGCCAGCAGCTTGGACACGAGAGAGCAGCCCCAGCATTTT. The chain uses TRBV5-5 and TRBJ1-5; D not resolved. Germline loops: CDR1 SGHKS, CDR2 YYEKEE (reference sequence). This CDR3 is 14 amino acids long. Trimming took 0 bases from V and 7 from J, leaving 11 bases between them.